Reported below is one T cell receptor (beta chain). The data stem from a study of blood T cells in healthy people across ages. CDR3 length equals 15 residues. Germline V gene sequence: CDR1 SGHRS, CDR2 YFSETQ. V lost 4 bases to trimming and J lost 1 base, with 14 bases between them. Together with a sample-barcoded 5' primer, a J-beta primer mix was included in a second PCR lasting roughly 6 to 12 cycles. TCRdb reprocessed the 5' RACE reads via MiXCR and lists one record per CDR3 protein. The sample shows 550,000 to 650,000 distinct CDR3 sequences, around 31% of them seen only once. The clonotype was recovered from a woman of 80 years or more in good health. V is TRBV5-1 and J is TRBJ1-1; the D gene is possibly TRBD1 (5 bases). Input material: blood. CDR3 bases: TGCGCCAGCAGCGGGGGATGGGGTTCGAACACTGAAGCTTTCTTT. It encodes CASSGGWGSNTEAFF. Using reference TRBV5-1 and TRBJ1-1 for the parts outside the CDR3, the full variable domain is KAGVTQTPRYLIKTRGQQVTLSCSPISGHRSVSWYQQTPGQGLQFLFEYFSETQRNKGNFPGRFSGRQFSNSRSEMNVSTLELGDSALYLCASSGGWGSNTEAFFGQGTRLTVV.